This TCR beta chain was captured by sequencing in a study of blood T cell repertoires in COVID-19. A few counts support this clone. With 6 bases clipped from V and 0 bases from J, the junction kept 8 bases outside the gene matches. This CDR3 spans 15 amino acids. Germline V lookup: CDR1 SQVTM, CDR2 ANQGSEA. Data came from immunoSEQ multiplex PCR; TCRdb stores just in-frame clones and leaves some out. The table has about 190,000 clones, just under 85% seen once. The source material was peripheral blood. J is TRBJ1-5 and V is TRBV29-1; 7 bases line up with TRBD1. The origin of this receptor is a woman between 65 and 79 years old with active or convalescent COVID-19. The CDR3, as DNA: TGCAGCGTGAGGACAGGAGCCGATAGCAATCAGCCCCAGCATTTT. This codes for CSVRTGADSNQPQHF.